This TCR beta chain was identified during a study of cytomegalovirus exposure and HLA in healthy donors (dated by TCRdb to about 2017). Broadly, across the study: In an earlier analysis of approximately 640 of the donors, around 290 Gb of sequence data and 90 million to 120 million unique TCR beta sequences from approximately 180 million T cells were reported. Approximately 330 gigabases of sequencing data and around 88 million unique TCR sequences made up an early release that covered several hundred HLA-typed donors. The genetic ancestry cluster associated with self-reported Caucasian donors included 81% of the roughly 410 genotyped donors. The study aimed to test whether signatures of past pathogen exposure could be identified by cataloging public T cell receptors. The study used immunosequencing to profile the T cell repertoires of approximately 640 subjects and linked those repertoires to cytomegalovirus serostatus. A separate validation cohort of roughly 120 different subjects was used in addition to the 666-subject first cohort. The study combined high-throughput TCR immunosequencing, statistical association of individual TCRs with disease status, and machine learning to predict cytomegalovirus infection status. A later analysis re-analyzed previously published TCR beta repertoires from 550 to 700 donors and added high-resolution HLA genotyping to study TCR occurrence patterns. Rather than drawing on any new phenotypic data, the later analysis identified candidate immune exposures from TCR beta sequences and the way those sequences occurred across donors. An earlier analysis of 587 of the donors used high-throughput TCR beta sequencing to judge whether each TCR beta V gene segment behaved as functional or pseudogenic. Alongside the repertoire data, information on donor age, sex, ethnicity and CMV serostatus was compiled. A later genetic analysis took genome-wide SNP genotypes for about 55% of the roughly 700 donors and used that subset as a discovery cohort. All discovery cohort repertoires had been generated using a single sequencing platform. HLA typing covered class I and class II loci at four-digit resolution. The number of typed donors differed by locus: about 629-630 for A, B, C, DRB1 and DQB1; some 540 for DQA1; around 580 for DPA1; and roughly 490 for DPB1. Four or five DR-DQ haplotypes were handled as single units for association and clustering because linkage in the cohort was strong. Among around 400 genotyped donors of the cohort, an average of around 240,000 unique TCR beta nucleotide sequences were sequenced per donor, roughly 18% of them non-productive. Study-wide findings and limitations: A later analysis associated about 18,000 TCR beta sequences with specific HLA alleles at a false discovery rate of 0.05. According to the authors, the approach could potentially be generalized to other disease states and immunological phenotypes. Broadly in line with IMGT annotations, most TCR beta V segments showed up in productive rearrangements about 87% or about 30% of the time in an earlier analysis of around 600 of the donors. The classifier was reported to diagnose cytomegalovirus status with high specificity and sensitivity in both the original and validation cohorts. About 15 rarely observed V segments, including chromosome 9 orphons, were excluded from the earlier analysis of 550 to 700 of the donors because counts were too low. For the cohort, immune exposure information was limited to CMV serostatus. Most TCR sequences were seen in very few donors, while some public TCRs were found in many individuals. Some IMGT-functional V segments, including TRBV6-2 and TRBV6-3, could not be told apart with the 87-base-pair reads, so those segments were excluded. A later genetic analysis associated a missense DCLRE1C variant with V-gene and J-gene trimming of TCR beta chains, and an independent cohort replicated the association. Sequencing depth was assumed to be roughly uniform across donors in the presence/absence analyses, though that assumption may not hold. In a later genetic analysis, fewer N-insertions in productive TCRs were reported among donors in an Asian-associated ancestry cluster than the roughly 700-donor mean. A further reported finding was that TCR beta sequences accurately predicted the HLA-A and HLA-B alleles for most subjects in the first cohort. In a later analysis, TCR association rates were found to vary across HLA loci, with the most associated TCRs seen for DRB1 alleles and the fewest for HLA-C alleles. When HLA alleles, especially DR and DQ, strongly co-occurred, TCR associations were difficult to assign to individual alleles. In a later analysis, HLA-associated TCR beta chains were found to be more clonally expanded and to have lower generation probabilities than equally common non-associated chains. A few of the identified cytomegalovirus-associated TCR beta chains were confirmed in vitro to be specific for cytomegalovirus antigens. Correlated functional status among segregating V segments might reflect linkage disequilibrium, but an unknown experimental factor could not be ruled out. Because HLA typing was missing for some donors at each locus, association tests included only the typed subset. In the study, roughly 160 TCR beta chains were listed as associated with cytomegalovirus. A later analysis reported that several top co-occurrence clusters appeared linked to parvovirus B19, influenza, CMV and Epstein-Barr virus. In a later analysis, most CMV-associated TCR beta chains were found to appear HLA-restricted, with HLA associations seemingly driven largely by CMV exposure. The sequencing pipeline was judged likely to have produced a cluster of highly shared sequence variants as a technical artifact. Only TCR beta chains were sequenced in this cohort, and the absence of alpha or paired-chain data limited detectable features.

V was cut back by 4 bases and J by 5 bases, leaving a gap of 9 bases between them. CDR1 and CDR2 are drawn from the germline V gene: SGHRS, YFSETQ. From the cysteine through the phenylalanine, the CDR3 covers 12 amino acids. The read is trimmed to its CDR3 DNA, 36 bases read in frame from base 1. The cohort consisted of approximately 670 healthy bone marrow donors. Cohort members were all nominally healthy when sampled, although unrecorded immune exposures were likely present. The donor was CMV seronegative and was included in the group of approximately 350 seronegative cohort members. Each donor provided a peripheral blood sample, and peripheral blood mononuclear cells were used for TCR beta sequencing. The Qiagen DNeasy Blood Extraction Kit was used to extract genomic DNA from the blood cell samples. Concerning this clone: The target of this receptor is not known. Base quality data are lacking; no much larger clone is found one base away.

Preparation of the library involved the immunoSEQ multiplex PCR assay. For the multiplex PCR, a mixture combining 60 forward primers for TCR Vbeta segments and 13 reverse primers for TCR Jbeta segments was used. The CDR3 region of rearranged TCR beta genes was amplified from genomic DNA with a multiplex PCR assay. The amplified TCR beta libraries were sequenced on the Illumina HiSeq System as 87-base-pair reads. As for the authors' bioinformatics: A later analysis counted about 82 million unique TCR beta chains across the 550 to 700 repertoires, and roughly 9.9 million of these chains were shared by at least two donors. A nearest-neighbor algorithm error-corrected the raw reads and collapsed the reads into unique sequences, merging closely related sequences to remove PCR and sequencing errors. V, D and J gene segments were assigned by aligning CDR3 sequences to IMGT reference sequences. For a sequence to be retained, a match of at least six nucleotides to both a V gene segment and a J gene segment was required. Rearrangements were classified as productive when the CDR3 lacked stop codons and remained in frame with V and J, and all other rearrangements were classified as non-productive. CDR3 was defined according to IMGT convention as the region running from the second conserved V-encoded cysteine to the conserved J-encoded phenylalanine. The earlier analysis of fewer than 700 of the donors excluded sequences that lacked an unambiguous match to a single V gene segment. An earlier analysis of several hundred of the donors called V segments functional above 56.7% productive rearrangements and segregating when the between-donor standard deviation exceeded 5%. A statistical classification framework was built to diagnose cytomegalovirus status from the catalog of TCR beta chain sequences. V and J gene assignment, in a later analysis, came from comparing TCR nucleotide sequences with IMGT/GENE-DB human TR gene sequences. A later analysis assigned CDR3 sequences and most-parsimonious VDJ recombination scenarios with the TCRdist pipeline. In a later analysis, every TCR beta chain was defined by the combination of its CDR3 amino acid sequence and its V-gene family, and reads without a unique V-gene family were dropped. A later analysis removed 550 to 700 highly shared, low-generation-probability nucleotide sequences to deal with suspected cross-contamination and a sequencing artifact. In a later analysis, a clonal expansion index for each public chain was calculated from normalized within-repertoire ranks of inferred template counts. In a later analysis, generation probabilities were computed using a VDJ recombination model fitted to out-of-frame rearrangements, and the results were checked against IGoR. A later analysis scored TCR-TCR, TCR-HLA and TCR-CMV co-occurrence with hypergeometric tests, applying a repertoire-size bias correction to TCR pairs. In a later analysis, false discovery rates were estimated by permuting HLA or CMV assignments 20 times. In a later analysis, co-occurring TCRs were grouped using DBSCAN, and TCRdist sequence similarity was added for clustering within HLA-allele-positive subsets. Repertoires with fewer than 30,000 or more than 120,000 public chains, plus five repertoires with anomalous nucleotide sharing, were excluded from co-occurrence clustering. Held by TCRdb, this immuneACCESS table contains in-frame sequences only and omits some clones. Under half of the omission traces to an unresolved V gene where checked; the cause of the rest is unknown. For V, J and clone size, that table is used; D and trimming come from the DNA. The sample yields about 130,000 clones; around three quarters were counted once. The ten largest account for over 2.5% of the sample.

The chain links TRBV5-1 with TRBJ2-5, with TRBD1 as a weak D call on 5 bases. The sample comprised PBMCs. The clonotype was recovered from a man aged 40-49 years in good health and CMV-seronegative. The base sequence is TGCGCCAGCAGCCAACAGGAGGAGACCCAGTACTTC. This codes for CASSQQEETQYF.